A selection of T cell receptor beta chains follows, all from one sample in a study of cytomegalovirus exposure and HLA in healthy donors. Produced via immunoSEQ multiplex PCR; TCRdb's table is partial and in-frame only. The sample lists fewer than 95,000 clones; about 69% were seen once. Sequencing was carried out using PBMCs. The receptors were gathered from a middle-aged woman in good health and CMV-seropositive. Each CDR3 is given with its conserved first and last residue. A D gene is named only where the DNA matches it firmly. Clone size is given for some rows only: seen once, a few or many times, or a class if the clone is expanded.

TGCGCCAGCAGCCAAGATCTGGAGACAGGGAGCTATGGCTACACCTTC	CASSQDLETGSYGYTF	.	16	TRBJ1-2	TRBD1	TRBV4-1
TGTGCCAGCAGCCCCTTGACAGGAGAAGCTTTCTTT	CASSPLTGEAFF	.	12	TRBJ1-1	.	TRBV7-6
TGTGCCAGCAGCTTAGGTGGGAGGGCCCGCACAGATACGCAGTATTTT	CASSLGGRARTDTQYF	.	16	TRBJ2-3	TRBD2	TRBV5-4
TGTGCCAGCAGTGGACAGGGGAGCGGGGAGCTGTTTTTT	CASSGQGSGELFF	many	13	TRBJ2-2	TRBD1	TRBV6-1
TGTGCCAGCAGTGACGCCGGGACAGGGGGCGACGAGCAGTACTTC	CASSDAGTGGDEQYF	once	15	TRBJ2-7	TRBD1	TRBV2
TGTGCCAGTAGTCCCGGGACTAGCGGGAGGGGCGGGGCAGAGACCCAGTACTTC	CASSPGTSGRGGAETQYF	few	18	TRBJ2-5	TRBD2	TRBV19
TGTGCCAGCAGTGGTCCGGGCTACGAGCAGTACTTC	CASSGPGYEQYF	once	12	TRBJ2-7	.	TRBV27
TGCGCCAGCAGTTCTCCGACTAGCGGGAGGGCCCGTAGCACAGATACGCAGTATTTT	CASSSPTSGRARSTDTQYF	.	19	TRBJ2-3	TRBD2	TRBV10-2
TGTGCCAGCAGCTTACAGGGAGGGGAGACCCAGTACTTC	CASSLQGGETQYF	.	13	TRBJ2-5	TRBD2	TRBV11-3
TGTGCCAGCAGCCAAGTCTGGAGGGGATCTGATTCACCCCTCCACTTT	CASSQVWRGSDSPLHF	.	16	TRBJ1-6	.	TRBV4-2
TGTGCCTGGAGTAATGGCGGCGGTCAGCCCCAGCATTTT	CAWSNGGGQPQHF	.	13	TRBJ1-5	.	TRBV30
TGCGCCAGCAGCCGCCGGGGATACGAGCAGTACTTC	CASSRRGYEQYF	.	12	TRBJ2-7	.	TRBV5-1
TGCGCCAGCAGCTTCCAGTCTAGCTCCTATAATTCACCCCTCCACTTT	CASSFQSSSYNSPLHF	.	16	TRBJ1-6	.	TRBV5-1
TGCGCCAGCAGCCAAGTCCTAGCGGGATCCTACGAGCAGTACTTC	CASSQVLAGSYEQYF	.	15	TRBJ2-7	TRBD2	TRBV4-3
TGTGCCAGCCATAGCCAGGGATTGGGGGAGCTGTTTTTT	CASHSQGLGELFF	.	13	TRBJ2-2	.	TRBV6-5
TGTGCCAGATCACCGGGCCCGGGGGGATCCACCTTC	CARSPGPGGSTF	.	12	TRBJ1-2	.	TRBV2